This T cell receptor (beta chain) was sequenced in a study of shared clonotypes between healthy human individuals. Profiled with immunoSEQ multiplex PCR; TCRdb holds only in-frame clones, not every one. Of millions of clones in the sample, roughly 96% were seen once. Sequencing was carried out using naive CD4+ T cells sorted from blood. Subset here: CD45RA+ positively selected. The TCR was taken from a man between 18 and 35 years old in good health.

Here the CDR3 DNA reads TGCGCCAGCAGTCAATGGGTGGGCACTGAAGCTTTCTTT. Translating gives CASSQWVGTEAFF. The rearrangement uses TRBV23-1 and TRBJ1-1; D is unresolved. TRBV23-1 is reported as an ORF; its role is uncertain. The CDR3 runs to 13 residues. The germline V and J ends were trimmed by 1 base and 4 bases, with 7 bases remaining between them.